This T cell receptor (beta chain) was identified during a study of blood T cell repertoires in COVID-19. Overall study context: There were acute and convalescent COVID-19 samples, and they came from the United States, Italy and Spain. Sources were T cells, B-cell-depleted T cells, or PBMCs; the material itself was cDNA or gDNA.

Authors' analysis steps: Estimation of nucleated cell counts was performed using reference gene primer amplification. Sequencing used immunoSEQ multiplex PCR; TCRdb keeps in-frame clones, though not all of them. That table gives V, J and clone size, and the DNA gave D and trimming. The data contain about 480,000 clones, roughly 89% of them singletons. Seattle patients were enrolled during active infection and followed longitudinally. The germline V gene has CDR1 KGHSH and CDR2 LQKENI. This CDR3 is 16 amino acids long. Between the trimmed V and J ends, which lost 1 base and 0 bases, there was a span of 11 bases.

This chain connects TRBV18 to TRBJ2-3; D may be TRBD2 (6 bases). Material for sequencing was peripheral blood. The TCR sequence derives from a man aged 18 to 29 with COVID-19, enrolled during active disease. In nucleotides, the CDR3 is TGTGCCAGCTCACCACTGGCGGGGCCTAGCACAGATACGCAGTATTTT. This encodes CASSPLAGPSTDTQYF. The complete variable domain, with remaining parts taken from reference TRBV18 and TRBJ2-3, reads NAGVMQNPRHLVRRRGQEARLRCSPMKGHSHVYWYRQLPEEGLKFMVYLQKENIIDESGMPKERFSAEFPKEGPSILRIQQVVRGDSAAYFCASSPLAGPSTDTQYFGPGTRLTVL.